The next 11 T cell receptor beta chains were all read from a single sample in a study of T cells after yellow fever vaccination. TCRdb re-called the 5' RACE reads with MiXCR, one entry per CDR3 protein. Among about 350,000 distinct CDR3 sequences listed, about an eighth were seen once. The sequenced sample was CD4+ T cells sorted from PBMCs, obtained 15 days after the yellow fever booster vaccination. The receptor set was obtained from a man younger than 30 who received the YFV17D yellow fever vaccine.

In this sample, this clonotype turned up a few times. The DNA of the CDR3 is TGCGCCAGCAGCCAACTAGCCGGGGCCCGGGTACCTAGTGAGCAGTTCTTC. Protein: CASSQLAGARVPSEQFF. The chain has TRBV4-3 and TRBJ2-1, with D tentatively TRBD1 or TRBD2 (5 bases each). The CDR3 runs to 17 residues. Trimming took 2 bases from V and 9 from J, leaving 23 bases between them. Germline CDR1 reads LGHNA; CDR2 reads YSLEER.

This chain connects TRBV19 to TRBJ2-1; 8 nucleotides align to TRBD1. This CDR3 comprises 16 residues. Losses at the gene ends were 6 bases for V and 4 bases for J; bases not matched to a gene: 11. CDR1 is LNHDA, CDR2 SQIVND, per germline (reference sequence). Written as DNA, the CDR3 is TGTGCCAGTAGCCTCTTTCAGGGGGCGGCTTACAATGAGCAGTTCTTC. Protein: CASSLFQGAAYNEQFF.

This clonotype was seen more than once but under ten times. The J gene is TRBJ2-5, the V gene TRBV7-2; 8 bases agree with TRBD2. V lost 5 bases and J lost 9; bases outside the gene matches: 8. The CDR3 spans 13 residues. CDR1 is SGHTA, CDR2 FQGNSA, per germline. CDR3 residues: CASSDPGLGSQYF. The DNA for the CDR3 is TGTGCCAGCAGCGATCCGGGACTAGGGTCCCAGTACTTC. The whole variable domain, filled in from reference TRBV7-2 and TRBJ2-5, reads GAGVSQSPSNKVTEKGKDVELRCDPISGHTALYWYRQSLGQGLEFLIYFQGNSAPDKSGLPSDRFSAERTGGSVSTLTIQRTQQEDSAVYLCASSDPGLGSQYFGPGTRLLVL.

The CDR3 spells CASSFMGGVQETQYF. DNA of the CDR3: TGTGCCAGCAGTTTTATGGGGGGCGTCCAAGAGACCCAGTACTTC. V is TRBV28 and J is TRBJ2-5; D is possibly TRBD1 or TRBD2 (6 bases each). In germline, CDR1 is MDHEN, CDR2 SYDVKM. There are 15 residues in the CDR3. V lost 3 bases to trimming and J lost 1 base, with 12 bases between them.

This clonotype has a count of ten or more. This CDR3 is CSVGHSGGSWAKNIQYF. In nucleotides, the CDR3 is TGCAGCGTTGGTCATTCGGGGGGGAGCTGGGCCAAAAACATTCAGTACTTC. The chain combines TRBV29-1 with TRBJ2-4, with 8 bases lining up with TRBD2. The germline V gene encodes CDR1 SQVTM and CDR2 ANQGSEA. The CDR3 is 17 amino acids. J lost 1 base, V lost 4 bases, and 12 bases had no gene match.

The rearrangement links TRBV19 to TRBJ2-5, with D possibly being TRBD2 (5 bases). The ends were cut back, 3 bases at V and 0 bases at J, with 14 bases in the middle. The CDR3 extends over 16 amino acids. Germline V gives CDR1 LNHDA, CDR2 SQIVND (reference sequence). CDR3 coding DNA: TGTGCCAGTAGTATTCGAGGGCTTGCGTACCAAGAGACCCAGTACTTC. Protein product: CASSIRGLAYQETQYF.

This clonotype was seen only a few times. The V gene is TRBV18, the J gene TRBJ2-3; D ambiguous. Trimming removed 3 bases from V and 6 bases from J, with 10 bases in between. The CDR3 has 13 amino acids. Germline V gives CDR1 KGHSH, CDR2 LQKENI. CDR3 in DNA: TGTGCCAGCTCACCGACGGATTTGGATACGCAGTATTTT. This codes for CASSPTDLDTQYF.

The rearrangement uses TRBV7-6 and TRBJ1-1; D is possibly TRBD1 (6 bases). The CDR3 is 15 amino acids. The V end was cut by 6 bases, the J end by 4 bases, with 18 bases between. The germline CDR1 and CDR2 sequences are SGHVS and FNYEAQ. CDR3 amino acids: CASRLDGGGGTEAFF. CDR3 coding DNA: TGTGCCAGCAGGCTAGATGGGGGAGGGGGCACTGAAGCTTTCTTT.

There are a few counts of this clonotype. V gene TRBV7-2 combines with J gene TRBJ2-2; 7 bases fit TRBD1. The germline V gene encodes CDR1 SGHTA and CDR2 FQGNSA. Losses at the gene ends were 6 bases for V and 4 bases for J; bases not matched to a gene: 11. This CDR3 spans 16 amino acids. CDR3 residues: CASREPGTALTGELFF. The DNA of the CDR3 is TGTGCCAGCAGGGAGCCCGGGACAGCCCTCACCGGGGAGCTGTTTTTT.

The table lists this clonotype with many counts. J is TRBJ2-5 and V is TRBV12-3 or TRBV12-4; a weak D match, TRBD2 (5 bases). V was pared by 6 bases and J by 2 bases, with 7 bases between. The CDR3 has 12 residues. The CDR3 sequence: CASRPGQETQYF. The CDR3 DNA is TGTGCCAGCAGACCGGGGCAAGAGACCCAGTACTTC.

This clonotype was recorded a few times. V is TRBV12-3 or TRBV12-4 and J is TRBJ1-2; D gene unclear. CDR3 length: 11 amino acids. V lost 8 bases and J 6 bases, leaving 10 bases between the germline ends. Here the CDR3 DNA reads TGTGCCAGCGGCTCAGTCAATGGCTACACCTTC. This encodes CASGSVNGYTF.